Listed below are T cell receptor beta chains from one sample, sequenced in a study of long-term antiretroviral therapy in people with HIV. Data came from immunoSEQ multiplex PCR; TCRdb stores just in-frame clones and leaves some out. This sample has fewer than 45,000 clones, with roughly 95% found just once. Sample: unsorted PBMCs, taken 3.7 years after starting antiretroviral therapy. These receptors were collected from a woman in her forties or fifties with HIV. The conserved cysteine and the conserved F or W are not part of the CDR3 here. D genes are given only for firm matches.

TRBJ2-2	TRBD1	TRBV5-1	ASEDPGQARRGLF
TRBJ2-7	NA	TRBV27	ASSLGTDYEQY
TRBJ2-3	NA	TRBV13	ASSSTTPGTDTQY
TRBJ2-7	NA	TRBV7-2	ASSLVPGTYEQY
TRBJ1-1	NA	TRBV10-1	ASSRDFRTEAF
TRBJ1-4	NA	TRBV4-1	ASSQGAGTNEKLF
TRBJ2-5	TRBD1	TRBV6-5	ASSWYAGGETQY
TRBJ2-7	TRBD2	TRBV2	ASSGLAGAGYEQY
TRBJ2-3	TRBD2	TRBV18	ASSDGGAGGDTQY
TRBJ1-1	TRBD1	TRBV27	ASTRQTGESTEAF
TRBJ1-1	NA	TRBV2	ASSDSLMNTEAF
TRBJ1-5	NA	TRBV6-5	ASSQGSSNQPQH
TRBJ2-1	TRBD1	TRBV5-1	ASSTRDSDEQF
TRBJ1-2	NA	TRBV7-9	ASSLEQQGYT
TRBJ1-1	TRBD1	TRBV7-8	ASSTGGVGTEAF
TRBJ2-2	TRBD2	TRBV7-7	ASSSASGGATGELF
TRBJ1-4	NA	TRBV19	ASTWRGAGNEKLF
TRBJ1-1	NA	TRBV10-3	AISDQGHQAF
TRBJ1-2	TRBD1	TRBV5-8	ASSSYRGDGYT
TRBJ2-1	TRBD2	TRBV7-3	ASSRGLAGVYEQF
TRBJ1-1	NA	TRBV19	ASSRGFRLPYTEAF
TRBJ2-2	NA	TRBV6-5	ASSTSRDYTGELF
TRBJ1-2	NA	TRBV5-6	ASSFGVGYGYT
TRBJ1-3	TRBD1	TRBV19	ASRTQGAENTIY
TRBJ1-3	TRBD1	TRBV7-2	ASSLTGGASGNTIY
TRBJ2-7	NA	TRBV27	ASSLGRSSYEQY
TRBJ1-4	TRBD1	TRBV27	ASSLPRDRQEKLF
TRBJ1-1	NA	TRBV2	ASSAEGMNTEAF
TRBJ2-6	NA	TRBV28	ASSPAGANVLT
TRBJ2-3	NA	TRBV9	ASSVSGTPSDTQY